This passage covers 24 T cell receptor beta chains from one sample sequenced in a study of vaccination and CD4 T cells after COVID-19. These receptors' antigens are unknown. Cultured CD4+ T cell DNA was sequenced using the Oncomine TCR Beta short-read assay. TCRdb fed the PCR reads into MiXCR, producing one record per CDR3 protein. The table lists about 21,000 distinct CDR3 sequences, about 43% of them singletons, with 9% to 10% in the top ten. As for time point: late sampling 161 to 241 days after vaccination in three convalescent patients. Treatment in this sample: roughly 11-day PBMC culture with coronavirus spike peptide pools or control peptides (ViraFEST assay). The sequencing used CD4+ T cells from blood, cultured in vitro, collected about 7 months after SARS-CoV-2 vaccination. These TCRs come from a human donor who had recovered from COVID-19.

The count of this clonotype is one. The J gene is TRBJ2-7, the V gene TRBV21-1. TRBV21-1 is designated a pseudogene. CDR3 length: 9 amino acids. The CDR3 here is CASIHEQYF. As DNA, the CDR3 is TGTGCCAGTATTCACGAGCAGTACTTC.

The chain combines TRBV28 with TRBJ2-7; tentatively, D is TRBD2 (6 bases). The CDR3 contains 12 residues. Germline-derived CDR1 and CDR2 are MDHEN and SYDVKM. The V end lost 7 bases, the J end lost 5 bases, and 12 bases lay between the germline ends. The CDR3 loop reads CASTREKNEQYF. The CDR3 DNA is TGTGCCAGCACCCGGGAGAAGAACGAGCAGTACTTC. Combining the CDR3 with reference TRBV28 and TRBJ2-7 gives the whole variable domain DVKVTQSSRYLVKRTGEKVFLECVQDMDHENMFWYRQDPGLGLRLIYFSYDVKMKEKGDIPEGYSVSREKKERFSLILESASTNQTSMYLCASTREKNEQYFGPGTRLTVT.

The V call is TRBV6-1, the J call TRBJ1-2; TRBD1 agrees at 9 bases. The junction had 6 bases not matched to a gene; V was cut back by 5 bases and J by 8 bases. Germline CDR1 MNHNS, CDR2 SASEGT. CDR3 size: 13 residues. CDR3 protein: CASSRQGVDGYTF. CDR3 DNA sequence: TGTGCCAGCAGTCGACAGGGGGTCGACGGCTACACCTTC.

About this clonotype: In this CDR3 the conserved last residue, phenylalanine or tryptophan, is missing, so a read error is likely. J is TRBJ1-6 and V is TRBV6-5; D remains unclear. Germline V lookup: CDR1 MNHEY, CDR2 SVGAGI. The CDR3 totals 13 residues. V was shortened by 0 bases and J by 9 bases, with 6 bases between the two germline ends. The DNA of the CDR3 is TGTGCCAGCAGTTACTCCTACAGTTCACCCCTCCACCTT. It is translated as CASSYSYSSPLHL.

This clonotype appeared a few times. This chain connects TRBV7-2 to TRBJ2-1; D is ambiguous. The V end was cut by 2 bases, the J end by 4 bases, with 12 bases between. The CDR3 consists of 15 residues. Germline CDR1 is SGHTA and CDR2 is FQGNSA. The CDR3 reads CASSLRAGRYNEQFF. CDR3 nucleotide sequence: TGTGCCAGCAGCTTAAGGGCCGGCCGATACAATGAGCAGTTCTTC.

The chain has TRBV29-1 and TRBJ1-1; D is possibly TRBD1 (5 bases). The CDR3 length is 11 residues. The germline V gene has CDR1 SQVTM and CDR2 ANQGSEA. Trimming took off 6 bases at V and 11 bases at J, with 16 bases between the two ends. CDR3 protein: CSVLIGRVAFF. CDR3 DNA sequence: TGCAGCGTCCTGATCGGCAGGGTTGCTTTCTTT. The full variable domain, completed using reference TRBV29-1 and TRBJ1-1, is SAVISQKPSRDICQRGTSLTIQCQVDSQVTMMFWYRQQPGQSLTLIATANQGSEATYESGFVIDKFPISRPNLTFSTLTVSNMSPEDSSIYLCSVLIGRVAFFGQGTRLTVV.

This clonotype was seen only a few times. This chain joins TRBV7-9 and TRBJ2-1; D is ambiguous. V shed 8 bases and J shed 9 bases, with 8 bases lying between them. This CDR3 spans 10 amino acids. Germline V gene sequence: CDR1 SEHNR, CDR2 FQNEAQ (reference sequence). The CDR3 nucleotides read TGTGCCAGCCCATCCGGTGAGCAGTTCTTC. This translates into CASPSGEQFF.

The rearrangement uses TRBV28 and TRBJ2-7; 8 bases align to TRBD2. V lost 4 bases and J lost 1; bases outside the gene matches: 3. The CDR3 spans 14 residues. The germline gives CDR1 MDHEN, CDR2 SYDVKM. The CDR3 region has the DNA TGTGCCAGCAGTTCGGGGGGGCAATCCTACGAGCAGTACTTC. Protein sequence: CASSSGGQSYEQYF.

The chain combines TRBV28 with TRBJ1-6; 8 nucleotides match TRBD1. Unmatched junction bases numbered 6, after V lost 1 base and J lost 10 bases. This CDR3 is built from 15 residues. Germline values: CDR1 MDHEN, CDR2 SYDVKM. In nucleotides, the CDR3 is TGTGCCAGCAGTTTATCTCAGGGGGCCCACTCACCCCTCCACTTT. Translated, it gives CASSLSQGAHSPLHF.

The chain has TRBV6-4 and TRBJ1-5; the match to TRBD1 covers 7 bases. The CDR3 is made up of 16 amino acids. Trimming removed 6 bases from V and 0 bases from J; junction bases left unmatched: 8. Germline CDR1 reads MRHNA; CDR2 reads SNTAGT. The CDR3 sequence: CASSQKGTDSNQPQHF. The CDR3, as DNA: TGTGCCAGCAGCCAAAAAGGGACAGATAGCAATCAGCCCCAGCATTTT.

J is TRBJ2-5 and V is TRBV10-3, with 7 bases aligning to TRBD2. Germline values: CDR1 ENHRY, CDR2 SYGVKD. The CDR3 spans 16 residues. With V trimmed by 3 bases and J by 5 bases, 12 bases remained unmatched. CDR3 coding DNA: TGTGCCATCAGTGACCCCGGACTAGGTAGTTCGGAGACCCAGTACTTC. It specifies CAISDPGLGSSETQYF.

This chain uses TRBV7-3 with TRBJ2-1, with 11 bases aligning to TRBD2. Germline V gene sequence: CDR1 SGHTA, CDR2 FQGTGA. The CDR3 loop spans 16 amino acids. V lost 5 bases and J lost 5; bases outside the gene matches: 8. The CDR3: CASSPMGTSGHNEQFF. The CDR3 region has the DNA TGTGCCAGCAGCCCTATGGGGACTAGCGGCCACAATGAGCAGTTCTTC.

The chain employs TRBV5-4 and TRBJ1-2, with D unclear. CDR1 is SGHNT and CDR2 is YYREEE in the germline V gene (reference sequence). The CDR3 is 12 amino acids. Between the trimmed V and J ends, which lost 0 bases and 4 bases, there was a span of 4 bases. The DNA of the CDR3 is TGTGCCAGCAGCTTGGGGGTCTATGGCTACACCTTC. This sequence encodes CASSLGVYGYTF.

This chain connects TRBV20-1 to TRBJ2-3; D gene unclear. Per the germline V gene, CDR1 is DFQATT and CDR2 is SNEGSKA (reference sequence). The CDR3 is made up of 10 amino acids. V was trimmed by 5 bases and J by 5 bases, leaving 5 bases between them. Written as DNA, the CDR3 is TGCAGTGCTCAAATAGATACGCAGTATTTT. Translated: CSAQIDTQYF.

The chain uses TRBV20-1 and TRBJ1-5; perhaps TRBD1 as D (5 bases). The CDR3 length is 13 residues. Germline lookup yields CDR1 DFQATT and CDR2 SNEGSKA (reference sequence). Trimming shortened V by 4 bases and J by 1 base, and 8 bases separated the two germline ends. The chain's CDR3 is CSAKRDSNQPQHF. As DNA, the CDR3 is TGCAGTGCTAAACGGGACAGCAATCAGCCCCAGCATTTT.

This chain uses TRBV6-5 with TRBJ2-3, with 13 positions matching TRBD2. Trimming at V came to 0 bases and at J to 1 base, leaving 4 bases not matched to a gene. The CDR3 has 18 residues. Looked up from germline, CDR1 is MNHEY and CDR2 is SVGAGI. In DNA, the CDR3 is TGTGCCAGCAGTTACTCCTCCGGACTAGCGGGGGGCACAGATACGCAGTATTTT. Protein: CASSYSSGLAGGTDTQYF.

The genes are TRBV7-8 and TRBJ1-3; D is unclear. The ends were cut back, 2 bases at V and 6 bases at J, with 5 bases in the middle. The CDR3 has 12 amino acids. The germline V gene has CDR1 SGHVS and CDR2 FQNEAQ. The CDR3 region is CASSLYENTIYF. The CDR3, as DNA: TGTGCCAGCAGCTTATATGAAAACACCATATATTTT.

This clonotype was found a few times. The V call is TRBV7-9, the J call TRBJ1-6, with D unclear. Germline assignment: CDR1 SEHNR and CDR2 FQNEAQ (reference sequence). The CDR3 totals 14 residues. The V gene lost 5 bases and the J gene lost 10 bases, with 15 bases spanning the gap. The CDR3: CASSPSDGRSPLHF. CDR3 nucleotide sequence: TGTGCCAGCAGCCCAAGCGATGGGAGGTCACCCCTCCACTTT.

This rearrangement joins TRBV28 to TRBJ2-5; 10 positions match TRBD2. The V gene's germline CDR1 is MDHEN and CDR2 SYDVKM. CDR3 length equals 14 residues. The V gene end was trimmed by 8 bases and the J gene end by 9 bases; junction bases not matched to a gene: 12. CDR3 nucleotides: TGTGCCAGCGGTTCCCCCGCTAGCGGGAGTTCCCAGTACTTC. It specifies CASGSPASGSSQYF.

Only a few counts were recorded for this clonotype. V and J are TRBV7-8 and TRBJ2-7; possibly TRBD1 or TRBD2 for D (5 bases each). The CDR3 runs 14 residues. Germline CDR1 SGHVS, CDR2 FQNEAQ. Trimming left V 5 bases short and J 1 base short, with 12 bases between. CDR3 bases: TGTGCCAGCAGCCTAAGGGACGCTTCCTACGAGCAGTACTTC. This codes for CASSLRDASYEQYF.

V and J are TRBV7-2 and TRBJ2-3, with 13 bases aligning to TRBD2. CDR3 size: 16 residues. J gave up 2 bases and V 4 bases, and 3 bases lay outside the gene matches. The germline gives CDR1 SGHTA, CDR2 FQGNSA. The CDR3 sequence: CASSSGLAGDTDTQYF. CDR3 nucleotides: TGTGCCAGCAGCTCCGGACTAGCGGGAGACACAGATACGCAGTATTTT.

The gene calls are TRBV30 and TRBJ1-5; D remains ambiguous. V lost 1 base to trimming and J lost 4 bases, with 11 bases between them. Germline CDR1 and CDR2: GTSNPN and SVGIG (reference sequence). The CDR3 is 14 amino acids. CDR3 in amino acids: CAWSGHSDNQPQHF. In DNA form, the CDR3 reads TGTGCCTGGAGTGGGCACAGTGATAATCAGCCCCAGCATTTT.

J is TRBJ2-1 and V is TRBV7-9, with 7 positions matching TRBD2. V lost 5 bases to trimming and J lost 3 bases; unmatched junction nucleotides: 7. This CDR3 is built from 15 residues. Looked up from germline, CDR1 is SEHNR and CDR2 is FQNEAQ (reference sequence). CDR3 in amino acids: CASSHQSGGYNEQFF. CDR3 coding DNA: TGTGCCAGCAGCCACCAATCGGGGGGCTACAATGAGCAGTTCTTC.

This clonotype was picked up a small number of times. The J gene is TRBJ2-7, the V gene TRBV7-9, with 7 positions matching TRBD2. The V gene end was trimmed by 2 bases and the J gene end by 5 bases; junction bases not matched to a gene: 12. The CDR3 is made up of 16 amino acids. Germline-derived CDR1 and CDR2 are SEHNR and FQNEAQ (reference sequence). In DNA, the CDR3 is TGTGCCAGCAGCTTAAGTTATCGGCGGGAGAGCGACGAGCAGTACTTC. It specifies CASSLSYRRESDEQYF.